These T cell receptor beta chains were read from a single sample in a study of T cell responses to AZD1222 COVID-19 vaccine. Libraries were prepared by immunoSEQ multiplex PCR; TCRdb keeps only in-frame clonotypes and omits some of them. This table has about 170,000 clones, less than 95% appearing once. Sequenced here: peripheral blood, sampled on day 0 of AZD1222 vaccination. These receptors all stem from an adult in good health. Both conserved end residues are part of each CDR3. Fields, in order: CDR3 length, J gene, clone size, V gene, D gene, CDR3 protein, CDR3 DNA. D genes are given only for firm matches. Where a row states a size, it is once, few, many or the class of an expanded clone; other rows omit it.

CDR3 length: 13; J gene: TRBJ2-7; clone size: .; V gene: TRBV12-3/TRBV12-4; D gene: .; CDR3 protein: CASKPGPLYEQYF; CDR3 DNA: TGTGCCAGCAAACCGGGGCCCTTATACGAGCAGTACTTC
CDR3 length: 15; J gene: TRBJ1-5; clone size: .; V gene: TRBV27; D gene: .; CDR3 protein: CASIVTAFSNQPQHF; CDR3 DNA: TGTGCCAGCATCGTGACAGCTTTTAGCAATCAGCCCCAGCATTTT
CDR3 length: 17; J gene: TRBJ2-1; clone size: few; V gene: TRBV4-3; D gene: .; CDR3 protein: CASSQARWGLPYNEQFF; CDR3 DNA: TGCGCCAGCAGCCAAGCGCGTTGGGGTCTACCCTACAATGAGCAGTTCTTC
CDR3 length: 15; J gene: TRBJ1-5; clone size: .; V gene: TRBV5-6; D gene: .; CDR3 protein: CASSGTERSNQPQHF; CDR3 DNA: TGTGCCAGCAGCGGCACCGAGAGAAGCAATCAGCCCCAGCATTTT
CDR3 length: 14; J gene: TRBJ1-6; clone size: .; V gene: TRBV6-5; D gene: .; CDR3 protein: CASSYGRNNSPLHF; CDR3 DNA: TGTGCCAGCAGTTATGGCAGGAATAATTCACCCCTCCACTTT
CDR3 length: 14; J gene: TRBJ1-1; clone size: .; V gene: TRBV6-2/TRBV6-3; D gene: .; CDR3 protein: CASSLAGTGTEAFF; CDR3 DNA: TGTGCCAGCAGTTTGGCAGGGACGGGCACTGAAGCTTTCTTT
CDR3 length: 15; J gene: TRBJ1-6; clone size: .; V gene: TRBV28; D gene: TRBD1; CDR3 protein: CASSSVTGGNSPLHF; CDR3 DNA: TGTGCCAGCAGTTCCGTGACAGGGGGCAATTCACCCCTCCACTTT
CDR3 length: 14; J gene: TRBJ1-1; clone size: .; V gene: TRBV5-1; D gene: .; CDR3 protein: CASSLGGLGTEAFF; CDR3 DNA: TGCGCCAGCAGCTTGGGAGGGTTGGGCACTGAAGCTTTCTTT
CDR3 length: 14; J gene: TRBJ1-1; clone size: .; V gene: TRBV10-3; D gene: .; CDR3 protein: CAISPQGLGTEAFF; CDR3 DNA: TGTGCCATCAGTCCTCAGGGATTGGGTACTGAAGCTTTCTTT
CDR3 length: 14; J gene: TRBJ1-2; clone size: .; V gene: TRBV19; D gene: TRBD1; CDR3 protein: CASSMDRGVYGYTF; CDR3 DNA: TGTGCCAGTAGTATGGACAGGGGAGTGTATGGCTACACCTTC
CDR3 length: 20; J gene: TRBJ1-1; clone size: .; V gene: TRBV7-6; D gene: TRBD1; CDR3 protein: CASSLPRGRRQGYMNTEAFF; CDR3 DNA: TGTGCCAGCAGCTTACCGCGCGGACGGAGACAGGGCTATATGAACACTGAAGCTTTCTTT
CDR3 length: 15; J gene: TRBJ1-2; clone size: .; V gene: TRBV2; D gene: .; CDR3 protein: CASSEQAQAYYGYTF; CDR3 DNA: TGTGCCAGCAGTGAACAGGCACAGGCGTACTATGGCTACACCTTC
CDR3 length: 16; J gene: TRBJ2-7; clone size: .; V gene: TRBV19; D gene: .; CDR3 protein: CASSVGPVGSSYEQYF; CDR3 DNA: TGTGCCAGTAGTGTCGGACCTGTGGGAAGCTCCTACGAGCAGTACTTC
CDR3 length: 14; J gene: TRBJ1-2; clone size: few; V gene: TRBV7-2; D gene: TRBD1; CDR3 protein: CASSSPGQGGSYTF; CDR3 DNA: TGTGCCAGCAGCTCCCCGGGACAGGGCGGGAGCTACACCTTC
CDR3 length: 14; J gene: TRBJ2-7; clone size: .; V gene: TRBV7-9; D gene: .; CDR3 protein: CASSLINDKGEQYF; CDR3 DNA: TGTGCCAGCAGCTTAATTAACGACAAAGGGGAGCAGTACTTC
CDR3 length: 15; J gene: TRBJ1-1; clone size: .; V gene: TRBV18; D gene: .; CDR3 protein: CASSPRAAMNTEAFF; CDR3 DNA: TGTGCCAGCTCCCCCCGGGCGGCGATGAACACTGAAGCTTTCTTT